The T cell receptor (beta chain) described here comes from a study of T cell changes during pregnancy in multiple sclerosis. This clone was recorded a few times. Trimming removed 5 bases from V and 5 bases from J; junction bases left unmatched: 14. CDR3 size: 17 residues. CDR1 is MNHEY, CDR2 SMNVEV, per germline (reference sequence). The table came from immunoSEQ multiplex PCR; TCRdb's copy has only in-frame clones and leaves some out. This table holds about 47,000 clones, roughly 90% found once. This material consisted of peripheral blood, taken in the first trimester of pregnancy. This sequence was found in a female donor with multiple sclerosis, enrolled in a pregnancy study. V gene TRBV27 combines with J gene TRBJ1-2, with TRBD1 matching 10 bases. The CDR3: CASSLHLGQGGLYGYTF. As DNA, the CDR3 is TGTGCCAGCAGTCTCCACCTCGGACAGGGGGGATTATATGGCTACACCTTC.